Presented here are 10 T cell receptor beta chains from one specimen sequenced in a study of cytomegalovirus exposure and HLA in healthy donors. The primer mix had 60 Vbeta and 13 Jbeta primers. The protocol was immunoSEQ multiplex PCR, while the TCRdb copy is restricted to in-frame clones and leaves out a portion. Among 85,000 to 100,000 clones listed, around 60% were seen once. The sequencing sample was made of PBMCs. The receptors here all came from a human donor in good health.

This sequence joins TRBV25-1 and TRBJ1-5, with D unclear. V lost 3 bases, J lost 0 bases, and 9 bases lay in between. Germline assignment: CDR1 MGHDK and CDR2 SYGVNS. The CDR3 is made up of 15 amino acids. As DNA, the CDR3 is TGTGCCAGCAGTGACCCCGGGGATAGCAATCAGCCCCAGCATTTT. The encoded protein is CASSDPGDSNQPQHF.

The V gene is TRBV5-6, the J gene TRBJ1-5, with D unclear. With 2 bases removed from V and 2 bases from J, the gap between germline ends came to 11 bases. This CDR3 region has 15 residues. Germline CDR1 is SGHDT and CDR2 is YYEEEE. In DNA form, the CDR3 reads TGTGCCAGCAGCTTTAAAGGGAGTGGCAATCAGCCCCAGCATTTT. Translated, it gives CASSFKGSGNQPQHF. The full variable domain, rest sourced from reference TRBV5-6 and TRBJ1-5, is DAGVTQSPTHLIKTRGQQVTLRCSPKSGHDTVSWYQQALGQGPQFIFQYYEEEERQRGNFPDRFSGHQFPNYSSELNVNALLLGDSALYLCASSFKGSGNQPQHFGDGTRLSIL.

The genes are TRBV13 and TRBJ2-1, with a possible D match to TRBD2 (7 bases). This CDR3 has 17 residues. V was pared by 5 bases and J by 0 bases, with 17 bases between. CDR1 and CDR2 (germline): PRHDT, FYEKMQ (reference sequence). The CDR3, as DNA: TGTGCCAGCAGCCTGAAGACGGGGGGCCTCTCCTACAATGAGCAGTTCTTC. Its translation: CASSLKTGGLSYNEQFF.

The V and J genes are TRBV12-5 and TRBJ1-5; 10 nucleotides agree with TRBD1. The CDR3 is made up of 16 amino acids. V shed 7 bases and J 0 bases; nucleotides not matched to a gene: 6. CDR1 is LGHNT and CDR2 is FRNRAP in the germline V gene. CDR3 residues: CASASDRGHSNQPQHF. CDR3 nucleotides: TGTGCTAGTGCCTCTGACAGGGGGCATAGCAATCAGCCCCAGCATTTT.

The chain recombines TRBV11-3 with TRBJ2-5, with D possibly being TRBD1 (6 bases). The germline V gene encodes CDR1 SGHNT and CDR2 YENEEA. The CDR3 is made up of 14 amino acids. Trimming pared 0 bases from V and 5 bases from J, leaving 10 bases between. As DNA, the CDR3 is TGTGCCAGCAGCTTAGATGACAGGTCGGAGACCCAGTACTTC. Translating gives CASSLDDRSETQYF.

Here the CDR3 reads CASPGGDRSYEQYF. Written as DNA, the CDR3 is TGTGCCAGCCCCGGAGGGGACCGGTCCTACGAGCAGTACTTC. J is TRBJ2-7 and V is TRBV6-4; a possible D gene is TRBD2 (6 bases). V lost 8 bases and J lost 1, with 15 bases in between. The CDR3 loop spans 14 amino acids. Germline values: CDR1 MRHNA, CDR2 SNTAGT.

The chain combines TRBV27 with TRBJ2-1; 9 bases line up with TRBD1. Germline V gene sequence: CDR1 MNHEY, CDR2 SMNVEV (reference sequence). V lost 5 bases, J lost 2 bases, and 7 bases stayed unmatched. The CDR3 length is 16 residues. This chain's CDR3 is CASSTLQGATYNEQFF. Written as DNA, the CDR3 is TGTGCCAGCAGTACCTTACAGGGGGCAACCTACAATGAGCAGTTCTTC.

The chain couples TRBV27 to TRBJ2-3; D remains ambiguous. V was shortened by 7 bases and J by 2 bases, with 10 bases between the two germline ends. The CDR3 spans 13 residues. Germline-derived CDR1 and CDR2 are MNHEY and SMNVEV (reference sequence). The chain's CDR3 is CASTPVFTDTQYF. The CDR3 nucleotides are TGTGCCAGCACTCCGGTTTTCACAGATACGCAGTATTTT.

This clone has a handful of counts. J is TRBJ2-2 and V is TRBV4-2; D remains ambiguous. Trimming removed 0 bases at V and 1 base at J, with 6 bases between. CDR3 size: 15 residues. Germline CDR1 is LGHNA and CDR2 is YNFKEQ. The DNA for the CDR3 is TGTGCCAGCAGCCAAGATTCAGGGAACACCGGGGAGCTGTTTTTT. It specifies CASSQDSGNTGELFF.

The V call is TRBV9, the J call TRBJ1-1, with D perhaps matching TRBD1 (5 bases). The CDR3 runs 15 residues. Trimming left V 4 bases short and J 0 bases short, with 13 bases between. CDR1 SGDLS and CDR2 YYNGEE come from the germline V gene. The CDR3 loop reads CASSRQGHMNTEAFF. CDR3 nucleotides: TGTGCCAGCAGCAGGCAGGGTCACATGAACACTGAAGCTTTCTTT.